This T cell receptor (beta chain) was obtained from a study of regulatory T cells in long-lasting Graves disease. The time point: persistent/refractory GD, antithyroid drugs over 5 years with positive TRAb. From PBMCs, RNA was extracted and then used to make the TCR library. Trimming shortened V by 6 bases and J by 4 bases, and 15 bases separated the two germline ends. CDR3 size: 14 residues. This clonotype was observed at least ten times. Its antigen is unidentified. Building the TCR beta libraries relied on iRepertoire HTBI primers, and CDR3 regions underwent Arm-PCR. How the authors handled the data: Spanning all samples, the identified segments comprised some 62 TRBV and about 15 TRBJ. A single record per CDR3 protein comes from TCRdb applying MiXCR to the multiplex PCR reads. What appears here as the V and J calls and clone size reflects TCRdb's work, not the paper's. The sample consists of 300,000 to 350,000 distinct CDR3 sequences, around 19% of them appearing once.

Findings of the study overall: Thyroid tissue was not sampled; only peripheral blood was. Having few samples may have compromised the accuracy.

The sequencing used peripheral blood mononuclear cells (PBMCs), collected when the disease was refractory, from a patient treated with antithyroid drugs. The genes are TRBV12-3 or TRBV12-4 and TRBJ1-1; D might be TRBD1 (5 bases). This sequence was found in a female donor with Graves disease. The CDR3 loop reads CASRARVIGTEAFF. CDR3 DNA sequence: TGTGCCAGCAGAGCCAGGGTTATCGGCACTGAAGCTTTCTTT.